Included here is one T cell receptor (beta chain) sequence, with context. What it binds is not known. These data originate in a study of T cell responses to AZD1222 COVID-19 vaccine. Study-wide results and limits: The donor cohort was predominantly white British with a female majority, and clonal diversity may have been underestimated. Just six people given AZD1222 tested seropositive at baseline. Variant regions that are unmutated are reportedly the target of nearly half of spike-specific TCRs. Among vaccine-associated CD4 TCRs, coverage spanned spike, with dominance at 160-218 and 743-854.

Germline values: CDR1 LNHDA, CDR2 SQIVND (reference sequence). The V gene lost 5 bases and the J gene lost 5 bases, with 12 bases spanning the gap. This CDR3 is built from 13 residues. Sequencing used immunoSEQ multiplex PCR; TCRdb keeps in-frame clones, though not all of them. The sample carries approximately 120,000 clones, more than 80% recorded once. The rearrangement links TRBV19 to TRBJ1-2; D gene unclear. The source was peripheral blood, collected on day 0 of AZD1222 vaccination. The receptor was derived from an adult in good health. This chain's CDR3 is CASSERDGYGYTF. In DNA, the CDR3 is TGTGCCAGTAGTGAGCGGGATGGGTATGGCTACACCTTC.